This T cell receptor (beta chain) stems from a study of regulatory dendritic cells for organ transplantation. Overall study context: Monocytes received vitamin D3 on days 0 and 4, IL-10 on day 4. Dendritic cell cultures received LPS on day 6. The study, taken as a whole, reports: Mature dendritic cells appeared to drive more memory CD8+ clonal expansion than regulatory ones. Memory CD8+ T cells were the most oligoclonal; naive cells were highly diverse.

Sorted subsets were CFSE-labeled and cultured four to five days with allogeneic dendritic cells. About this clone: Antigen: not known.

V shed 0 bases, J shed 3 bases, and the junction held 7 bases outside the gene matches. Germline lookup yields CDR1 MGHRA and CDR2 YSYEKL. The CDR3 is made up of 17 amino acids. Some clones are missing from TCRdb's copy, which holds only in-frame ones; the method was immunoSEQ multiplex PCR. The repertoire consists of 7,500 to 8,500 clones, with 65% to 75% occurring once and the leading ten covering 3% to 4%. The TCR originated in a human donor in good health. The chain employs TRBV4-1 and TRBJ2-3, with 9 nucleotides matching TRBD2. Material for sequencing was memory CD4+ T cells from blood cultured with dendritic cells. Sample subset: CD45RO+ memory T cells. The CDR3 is CASSQDLRAGGTDTQYF. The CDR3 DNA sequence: TGCGCCAGCAGCCAAGATCTCCGAGCGGGGGGAACAGATACGCAGTATTTT.